These 13 T cell receptor beta chains share one sample of origin, sequenced in a study of radiotherapy plus CTLA-4 blockade in lung cancer. Assay used: immunoSEQ multiplex PCR; TCRdb lists only in-frame clones, some missing. The sample contains 80,000 to 95,000 clones, 75% to 90% of which appear only once. The material sequenced was peripheral blood, taken from a patient treated with radiotherapy plus ipilimumab. These receptors originate from a human donor with non-small cell lung cancer who had stable disease on radiotherapy plus ipilimumab.

V is TRBV7-8 and J is TRBJ2-1, with 9 bases fitting TRBD1. Germline loops: CDR1 SGHVS, CDR2 FQNEAQ. J was trimmed by 5 bases and V by 5 bases; bases with no gene match: 7. This CDR3 is 15 amino acids long. CDR3: CASSPGTGLDNEQFF. The CDR3, as DNA: TGTGCCAGCAGCCCTGGGACAGGGCTGGACAATGAGCAGTTCTTC.

This clone was detected once. V and J are TRBV9 and TRBJ1-1, with TRBD1 as a possible D gene (6 bases). CDR1 and CDR2 (germline): SGDLS, YYNGEE. This CDR3 spans 12 amino acids. Trimming cost V 3 bases and J 10 bases, with 13 bases left between them. The CDR3 reads CASSAGQWGAFF. The CDR3 DNA sequence: TGTGCCAGCAGCGCAGGACAGTGGGGAGCTTTCTTT.

J is TRBJ2-7 and V is TRBV6-5; a possible D gene is TRBD1 (6 bases). In germline, CDR1 is MNHEY, CDR2 SVGAGI. V was pared by 2 bases and J by 2 bases, with 16 bases between. CDR3 length: 16 residues. The CDR3 DNA is TGTGCCAGCAGTTACCGCCTGACAGGTTCCCCCTACGAGCAGTACTTC. Encoded protein: CASSYRLTGSPYEQYF.

The chain uses TRBV7-2 and TRBJ2-7; the match to TRBD1 covers 8 bases. CDR1 SGHTA and CDR2 FQGNSA come from the germline V gene. This CDR3 region has 16 residues. With V trimmed by 5 bases and J by 4 bases, 13 bases remained unmatched. The CDR3 coding sequence is TGTGCCAGCAGCCCAGCCAGCCAGGGGGCCAGTTACGAGCAGTACTTC. Translating it yields CASSPASQGASYEQYF.

J is TRBJ2-2 and V is TRBV5-1; no firm D call. The V end was cut by 0 bases, the J end by 4 bases, with 4 bases between. Germline V gives CDR1 SGHRS, CDR2 YFSETQ. The CDR3 is made up of 13 amino acids. The CDR3 nucleotides read TGCGCCAGCAGCTTGGCGGGCACCGGGGAGCTGTTTTTT. It encodes CASSLAGTGELFF.

The genes are TRBV4-1 and TRBJ2-5; 8 bases fit TRBD1. Losses at the gene ends were 2 bases for V and 2 bases for J; bases not matched to a gene: 4. CDR1 MGHRA and CDR2 YSYEKL come from the germline V gene. This CDR3 region has 15 residues. The CDR3 sequence is CASSQPDRDQETQYF. The CDR3 DNA follows: TGCGCCAGCAGCCAACCGGACAGGGATCAAGAGACCCAGTACTTC.

About this clone itself: The identical CDR3 is also encoded by other nucleotide sequences in the sample. V and J are TRBV2 and TRBJ2-3; 9 bases map to TRBD2. The CDR3 has 15 amino acids. The V segment lost 8 bases and the J segment 5 bases; nucleotides outside the gene matches: 11. CDR1 SNHLY and CDR2 FYNNEI come from the germline V gene. The CDR3 DNA follows: TGTGCCAGCTCCCGGGGGCGGGGGGGCGTAGATACGCAGTATTTT. Protein sequence: CASSRGRGGVDTQYF.

The gene calls are TRBV7-6 and TRBJ2-7; D gene ambiguous. Germline values: CDR1 SGHVS, CDR2 FNYEAQ. Trimming left V 1 base short and J 0 bases short, with 13 bases between. CDR3 size: 16 residues. Written as DNA, the CDR3 is TGTGCCAGCAGCTTAGAAGCGCTTCCGGTCTCCTACGAGCAGTACTTC. This gives the protein CASSLEALPVSYEQYF. Together with reference TRBV7-6 and TRBJ2-7, the CDR3 gives the full variable domain: GAGVSQSPRYKVTKRGQDVALRCDPISGHVSLYWYRQALGQGPEFLTYFNYEAQQDKSGLPNDRFSAERPEGSISTLTIQRTEQRDSAMYRCASSLEALPVSYEQYFGPGTRLTVT.

This chain links TRBV5-1 with TRBJ2-1; 11 bases agree with TRBD2. The junction had 11 bases not matched to a gene; V was cut back by 6 bases and J by 9 bases. Germline CDR1 reads SGHRS; CDR2 reads YFSETQ. This CDR3 is built from 15 residues. The chain's CDR3 is CASTAASGGTGEQFF. The CDR3 bases are TGCGCCAGCACAGCGGCTAGCGGGGGGACCGGTGAGCAGTTCTTC. The whole variable domain, filled in from reference TRBV5-1 and TRBJ2-1, reads KAGVTQTPRYLIKTRGQQVTLSCSPISGHRSVSWYQQTPGQGLQFLFEYFSETQRNKGNFPGRFSGRQFSNSRSEMNVSTLELGDSALYLCASTAASGGTGEQFFGPGTRLTVL.

Points on this clone: Other DNA sequences in this sample translate to the same CDR3. The chain combines TRBV28 with TRBJ1-2, with no clear D. The CDR3 spans 12 residues. Trimming removed 6 bases from V and 4 bases from J, with 9 bases in between. The V gene's germline CDR1 is MDHEN and CDR2 SYDVKM. The CDR3 spells CASSSGPYGYTF. CDR3 DNA sequence: TGTGCCAGCAGCTCTGGGCCCTATGGCTACACCTTC.

This clone was detected only a few times. This chain joins TRBV6-5 and TRBJ1-3; TRBD1 matches 7 bases. V dropped 5 bases and J dropped 0; count of bases not matched to a gene: 4. Per the germline V gene, CDR1 is MNHEY and CDR2 is SVGAGI. The CDR3 consists of 15 residues. CDR3 residues: CASSPTGDSGNTIYF. The DNA of the CDR3 is TGTGCCAGCAGTCCAACAGGGGACTCTGGAAACACCATATATTTT.

The chain employs TRBV6-5 and TRBJ1-2, with D hard to call. Germline V gene data show CDR1 as MNHEY and CDR2 as SVGAGI. The CDR3 runs to 14 residues. V was clipped by 0 bases and J by 11 bases, with 16 bases between them. The CDR3 loop is CASSYSRTSPNYTF. For the CDR3, the DNA is TGTGCCAGCAGTTACTCGAGGACCTCCCCAAATTACACCTTC.

Remarks on this clone: Other nucleotide sequences from this sample produce the same CDR3. This rearrangement joins TRBV6-6 to TRBJ2-1; D is unresolved. Deletions cut 6 bases from V and 4 bases from J, with 7 bases between. The CDR3 has 12 residues. The germline V gene encodes CDR1 MNHNY and CDR2 SVGAGI (reference sequence). CDR3 in DNA: TGTGCCAGCAGCCGCCCGTACAATGAGCAGTTCTTC. Protein sequence: CASSRPYNEQFF.